The present entry profiles one T cell receptor (beta chain) with its context. Its antigen is currently unknown. This entry is derived from a study of circulating and synovial CD4+ cells in juvenile arthritis. Germline V CDR1 and CDR2: SGHKS, YYEKEE (reference sequence). The CDR3 consists of 15 residues. Trimming cost V 4 bases and J 2 bases, with 14 bases left between them. Overall study results and limits: Circulating pathogenic-like lymphocytes shared a substantially higher fraction of CDR3 sequences with synovium than bulk blood.

Sequencing was performed with immunoSEQ multiplex PCR; in TCRdb, only in-frame clones are kept and a portion is missing. The sample shows about 33,000 clones, about 95% of them seen only once. This chain uses TRBV5-5 with TRBJ2-3; TRBD1 is a possible D gene (6 bases). Sequencing was done on a sample of CD4+ T cells from blood. The TCR originated in a human donor with juvenile idiopathic arthritis. The CDR3 loop reads CASSQGYYSTDTQYF. The CDR3 nucleotides are TGTGCCAGCAGCCAGGGGTACTACTCCACAGATACGCAGTATTTT.